The clone carrying this T cell receptor (beta chain) was observed once. Its antigen remains unknown. The sample originates from a study of T cells in Graves' hyperthyroidism and ophthalmopathy. The overall study: Peripheral blood specimens were obtained at initial diagnosis, prior to any treatment. Whole-study results and caveats: A 13 V-J signature model discriminated ophthalmopathy versus stable hyperthyroidism. Among clonotypes expanded in thyroid above 0.001, most were also found in blood.

CDR3 length: 16 residues. V lost 2 bases to trimming and J lost 4 bases; unmatched junction nucleotides: 10. TCR beta CDR3 regions were amplified from RNA transcripts. The TCR CDR3 was amplified in a first-round RT-PCR using the HTBI primer set. TCRdb analysed the multiplex PCR reads with MiXCR anew, one entry per CDR3 protein. Of about 350,000 distinct CDR3 sequences in the sample, 15% to 20% were seen once. This TCR was sampled from a woman in her forties with Graves' ophthalmopathy. The rearrangement links TRBV12-3 or TRBV12-4 to TRBJ2-7, with 8 positions matching TRBD2. The sample was blood. The DNA of the CDR3 is TGTGCCAGCAGTTTATCTAGGGGCGCGGGGGGATACGAGCAGTACTTC. Translated, it gives CASSLSRGAGGYEQYF.